What follows are 27 T cell receptor beta chains derived from one specimen sequenced in a study of blood T cell repertoires in COVID-19. The assay was immunoSEQ multiplex PCR, and TCRdb's table has in-frame clones only and misses some. This sample has 300,000 to 450,000 clones, with about 85% found just once. Material for sequencing was peripheral blood. All receptors come from a woman between 18 and 29 years old with acute or convalescent COVID-19.

V is TRBV9 and J is TRBJ1-1, with D possibly being TRBD1 (5 bases). The V end was cut by 5 bases, the J end by 0 bases, with 14 bases between. CDR1 and CDR2 (germline): SGDLS, YYNGEE. CDR3 length equals 15 residues. The DNA of the CDR3 is TGTGCCAGCAGTACAGCCCAGGGCTTGAACACTGAAGCTTTCTTT. Translated, it gives CASSTAQGLNTEAFF.

The rearrangement links TRBV19 to TRBJ1-1; D is undetermined. V was shortened by 2 bases and J by 7 bases, with 11 bases between the two germline ends. CDR1 and CDR2 from the germline V gene are LNHDA and SQIVND (reference sequence). The CDR3 runs 13 residues. In DNA form, the CDR3 reads TGTGCCAGTAGTATACAACTCCTTGATGAAGCTTTCTTT. Protein: CASSIQLLDEAFF.

The chain recombines TRBV6-5 with TRBJ2-3; 12 positions match TRBD1. Per germline, CDR1 MNHEY and CDR2 SVGAGI. V dropped 6 bases and J dropped 6; count of bases not matched to a gene: 7. The CDR3 has 15 amino acids. CDR3 in DNA: TGTGCCAGCAGCACGGGACAGGGGGCATTGGATACGCAGTATTTT. This translates into CASSTGQGALDTQYF.

V and J are TRBV7-9 and TRBJ1-1; D gene unclear. Germline V lookup: CDR1 SEHNR, CDR2 FQNEAQ (reference sequence). CDR3 size: 14 residues. Between the trimmed V and J ends, which lost 2 bases and 3 bases, there was a span of 10 bases. CDR3: CASSLISGDTEAFF. In DNA form, the CDR3 reads TGTGCCAGCAGCTTAATCTCCGGTGACACTGAAGCTTTCTTT.

The chain carries TRBV19 and TRBJ1-5, with a possible D match to TRBD1 (6 bases). V lost 7 bases and J lost 0, with 7 bases in between. The CDR3 loop spans 13 amino acids. Germline CDR1 reads LNHDA; CDR2 reads SQIVND (reference sequence). The CDR3 DNA reads TGTGCCAGTAACAGGGTTAGCAATCAGCCCCAGCATTTT. As protein: CASNRVSNQPQHF. The variable domain in full, completed from reference TRBV19 and TRBJ1-5, reads DGGITQSPKYLFRKEGQNVTLSCEQNLNHDAMYWYRQDPGQGLRLIYYSQIVNDFQKGDIAEGYSVSREKKESFPLTVTSAQKNPTAFYLCASNRVSNQPQHFGDGTRLSIL.

This sequence joins TRBV19 and TRBJ2-4; a possible D gene is TRBD2 (7 bases). The germline V gene encodes CDR1 LNHDA and CDR2 SQIVND (reference sequence). V was pared by 5 bases and J by 4 bases, with 15 bases between. The CDR3 is 15 residues long. The CDR3, as DNA: TGTGCCAGTAGTCCTGGGGGGGGCAGAAAAAACATTCAGTACTTC. It is translated as CASSPGGGRKNIQYF. Looking up the rest from reference TRBV19 and TRBJ2-4 gives the full variable domain: DGGITQSPKYLFRKEGQNVTLSCEQNLNHDAMYWYRQDPGQGLRLIYYSQIVNDFQKGDIAEGYSVSREKKESFPLTVTSAQKNPTAFYLCASSPGGGRKNIQYFGAGTRLSVL.

The V call is TRBV14, the J call TRBJ1-3; D is uncertain. The CDR3 covers 19 residues. V was pared by 4 bases and J by 2 bases, with 24 bases between. Germline values: CDR1 SGHDN, CDR2 FVKESK. The CDR3 coding sequence is TGTGCCAGCAGCCTACAGACTACCCCCTTCGGCCGGGCTGGAAACACCATATATTTT. It specifies CASSLQTTPFGRAGNTIYF.

The genes are TRBV19 and TRBJ1-1; no reliable D call. There are 15 residues in the CDR3. Per germline, CDR1 LNHDA and CDR2 SQIVND (reference sequence). Trimming removed 5 bases at V and 1 base at J, with 14 bases between. This chain's CDR3 is CASSSRGLENTEAFF. CDR3 coding DNA: TGTGCCAGTAGTTCCAGAGGATTAGAGAACACTGAAGCTTTCTTT.

As regards this clone: Different DNA sequences within this sample yield the same CDR3. This chain uses TRBV6-5 with TRBJ1-2, with 7 bases aligning to TRBD1. CDR3 length: 12 amino acids. J gave up 3 bases and V 8 bases, and 3 bases lay outside the gene matches. Germline-derived CDR1 and CDR2 are MNHEY and SVGAGI. The DNA for the CDR3 is TGTGCCAGCCGGCAGGGGGACTATGGCTACACCTTC. Residues: CASRQGDYGYTF.

V and J are TRBV9 and TRBJ2-1; 9 bases are a match to TRBD1. Germline trimming cut 0 bases from V and 1 base from J; bases unmatched to any gene: 2. CDR1 and CDR2 (germline): SGDLS, YYNGEE. The CDR3 is made up of 16 amino acids. CDR3 loop: CASSVEQGASYNEQFF. CDR3 DNA sequence: TGTGCCAGCAGCGTAGAACAGGGGGCATCCTACAATGAGCAGTTCTTC.

The chain recombines TRBV5-4 with TRBJ2-1; D remains unclear. The germline V gene encodes CDR1 SGHNT and CDR2 YYREEE (reference sequence). The CDR3 covers 14 residues. V lost 6 bases to trimming and J lost 5 bases, with 15 bases between them. CDR3 coding DNA: TGTGCCAGCACCTCTAGGATCCCCGACAATGAGCAGTTCTTC. This encodes CASTSRIPDNEQFF.

The genes are TRBV7-6 and TRBJ2-1; 9 bases are a match to TRBD2. Trimming took 6 bases from V and 6 from J; bases not matched to a gene: 3. The CDR3 is made up of 13 amino acids. Germline lookup yields CDR1 SGHVS and CDR2 FNYEAQ. The CDR3 region has the DNA TGTGCCAGCAGGCTAGCGGGGACCAATGAGCAGTTCTTC. Amino acids: CASRLAGTNEQFF.

The chain carries TRBV30 and TRBJ1-4; no definite D call. The CDR3 has 13 residues. V gave up 1 base and J gave up 9 bases, with 12 bases separating them. Germline CDR1 and CDR2: GTSNPN and SVGIG (reference sequence). The CDR3 bases are TGTGCCTGGAGTGCCCCAGGAAAGAAAAAACTGTTTTTT. This gives the protein CAWSAPGKKKLFF.

The V gene is TRBV11-2, the J gene TRBJ2-3; TRBD2 agrees at 10 bases. V was clipped by 6 bases and J by 3 bases; unmatched bases: 9. In germline, CDR1 is SGHAT, CDR2 FQNNGV. The CDR3 loop spans 16 amino acids. The CDR3 DNA is TGTGCCAGCAGTCATACTAGCGGGATGTTTACAGATACGCAGTATTTT. Amino acids: CASSHTSGMFTDTQYF.

The chain links TRBV10-1 to TRBJ2-1; D remains ambiguous. Trimming pared 0 bases from V and 4 bases from J, leaving 4 bases between. Per the germline V gene, CDR1 is WNHNN and CDR2 is SYGVQD (reference sequence). This CDR3 spans 13 amino acids. The CDR3 region is CASSESRYNEQFF. As DNA, the CDR3 is TGCGCCAGCAGTGAGTCGAGGTACAATGAGCAGTTCTTC.

The chain recombines TRBV27 with TRBJ1-1; the D is unclear. Germline CDR1 reads MNHEY; CDR2 reads SMNVEV (reference sequence). V shed 2 bases and J shed 2 bases, with 6 bases lying between them. The CDR3 is made up of 13 amino acids. DNA of the CDR3: TGTGCCAGCAGTTTAGCACTCAACACTGAAGCTTTCTTT. Protein: CASSLALNTEAFF.

The chain combines TRBV24-1 with TRBJ2-1; 10 nucleotides agree with TRBD2. Trimming took 9 bases from V and 10 from J; bases not matched to a gene: 8. The CDR3 spans 13 residues. Germline V gene sequence: CDR1 KGHDR, CDR2 SFDVKD. CDR3: CATALAGVEEQFF. DNA for the CDR3: TGTGCCACCGCCCTAGCGGGAGTGGAGGAGCAGTTCTTC.

The rearrangement links TRBV19 to TRBJ1-1; D may be TRBD1 (5 bases). Germline assignment: CDR1 LNHDA and CDR2 SQIVND (reference sequence). V was pared by 4 bases and J by 0 bases, with 15 bases between. The CDR3 sequence is 16 residues long. CDR3 bases: TGTGCCAGTAGTACCCACCCCAGGGCTCTGAACACTGAAGCTTTCTTT. This translates into CASSTHPRALNTEAFF.

V gene TRBV10-1 combines with J gene TRBJ2-5, with a possible D match to TRBD1 (7 bases). CDR1 and CDR2 (germline): WNHNN, SYGVQD (reference sequence). The CDR3 length is 17 residues. The V end was cut by 0 bases, the J end by 5 bases, with 19 bases between. The CDR3 spells CASSESKANRGGETQYF. The DNA of the CDR3 is TGCGCCAGCAGTGAGTCTAAGGCTAACAGGGGAGGTGAGACCCAGTACTTC.

V is TRBV7-9 and J is TRBJ2-1; maybe TRBD2 (6 bases). Germline CDR1 SEHNR, CDR2 FQNEAQ (reference sequence). This CDR3 is 13 amino acids long. V was clipped by 5 bases and J by 8 bases, with 13 bases between them. In DNA, the CDR3 is TGTGCCAGCAGCACGGGACTGCGACATGAGCAGTTCTTC. It translates to CASSTGLRHEQFF. Drawing the rest from reference TRBV7-9 and TRBJ2-1, the complete variable domain is DTGVSQNPRHKITKRGQNVTFRCDPISEHNRLYWYRQTLGQGPEFLTYFQNEAQLEKSRLLSDRFSAERPKGSFSTLEIQRTEQGDSAMYLCASSTGLRHEQFFGPGTRLTVL.

The chain carries TRBV9 and TRBJ2-5; 11 positions agree with TRBD2. Germline V gives CDR1 SGDLS, CDR2 YYNGEE. The CDR3 is 15 residues long. With V trimmed by 4 bases and J by 5 bases, 7 bases remained unmatched. The CDR3 is CASSPGTSGRETQYF. Here the CDR3 DNA reads TGTGCCAGCAGCCCGGGGACTAGCGGACGGGAGACCCAGTACTTC.

Only a few counts were recorded for this clone. The chain combines TRBV4-2 with TRBJ2-7; D is unclear. Between the trimmed V and J ends, which lost 0 bases and 4 bases, there was a span of 10 bases. Germline V lookup: CDR1 LGHNA, CDR2 YNFKEQ. CDR3 length: 14 residues. The DNA for the CDR3 is TGTGCCAGCAGCCAAGACTGGCAGGATTACGAGCAGTACTTC. Encoded protein: CASSQDWQDYEQYF.

Note on this clone: Other DNA sequences within the sample encode an identical CDR3. This sequence joins TRBV27 and TRBJ1-1; D remains ambiguous. V lost 4 bases to trimming and J lost 3 bases, with 12 bases between them. Germline loops: CDR1 MNHEY, CDR2 SMNVEV (reference sequence). This CDR3 has 14 residues. The CDR3 is CASSSRERDTEAFF. For the CDR3, the DNA is TGTGCCAGCAGTTCACGAGAGCGGGACACTGAAGCTTTCTTT.

The chain links TRBV7-9 to TRBJ1-4; no firm D call. The CDR3 contains 12 residues. Germline V lookup: CDR1 SEHNR, CDR2 FQNEAQ (reference sequence). The germline V and J ends were trimmed by 0 bases and 9 bases, with 5 bases remaining between them. The CDR3 DNA follows: TGTGCCAGCAGCTTAGCCAGTAAAAAACTGTTTTTT. Its translation is CASSLASKKLFF.

The gene calls are TRBV7-9 and TRBJ1-6; a possible D gene is TRBD1 (5 bases). The CDR3 length is 17 residues. Trimming removed 1 base at V and 0 bases at J, with 10 bases between. Germline CDR1 reads SEHNR; CDR2 reads FQNEAQ (reference sequence). The CDR3 reads CASSLEGTSSYNSPLHF. CDR3 bases: TGTGCCAGCAGCTTAGAAGGGACTAGCTCCTATAATTCACCCCTCCACTTT.

The chain couples TRBV5-4 to TRBJ1-1, with D perhaps matching TRBD1 (6 bases). CDR1 is SGHNT, CDR2 YYREEE, per germline (reference sequence). Trimming took off 0 bases at V and 1 base at J, with 16 bases between the two ends. This CDR3 is built from 17 residues. The CDR3 DNA sequence: TGTGCCAGCAGCTTGGACAGGGTAAATTACAAGAACACTGAAGCTTTCTTT. It translates to CASSLDRVNYKNTEAFF.

The chain recombines TRBV12-5 with TRBJ2-3; D call uncertain. Germline V lookup: CDR1 LGHNT, CDR2 FRNRAP. V was clipped by 2 bases and J by 1 base, with 10 bases between them. The length of the CDR3 is 15 residues. The DNA of the CDR3 is TGTGCTAGTGGTTTGAGCTTGATGGGCACAGATACGCAGTATTTT. This translates into CASGLSLMGTDTQYF.